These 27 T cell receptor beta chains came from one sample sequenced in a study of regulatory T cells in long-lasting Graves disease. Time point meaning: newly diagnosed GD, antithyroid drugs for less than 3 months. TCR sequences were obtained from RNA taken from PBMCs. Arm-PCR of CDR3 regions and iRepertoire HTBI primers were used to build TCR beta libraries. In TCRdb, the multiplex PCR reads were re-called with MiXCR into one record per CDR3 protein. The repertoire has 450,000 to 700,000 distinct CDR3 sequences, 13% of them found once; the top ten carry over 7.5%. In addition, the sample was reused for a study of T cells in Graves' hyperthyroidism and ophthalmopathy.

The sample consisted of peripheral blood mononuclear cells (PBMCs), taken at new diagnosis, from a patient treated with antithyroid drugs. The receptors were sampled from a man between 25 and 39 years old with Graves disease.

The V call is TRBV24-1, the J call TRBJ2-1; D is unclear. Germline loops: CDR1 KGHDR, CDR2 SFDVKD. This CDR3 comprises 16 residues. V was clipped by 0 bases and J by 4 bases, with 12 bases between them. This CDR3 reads CATSDLGSTSYNEQFF. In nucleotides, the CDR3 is TGTGCCACCAGTGATTTGGGAAGCACCAGTTACAATGAGCAGTTCTTC.

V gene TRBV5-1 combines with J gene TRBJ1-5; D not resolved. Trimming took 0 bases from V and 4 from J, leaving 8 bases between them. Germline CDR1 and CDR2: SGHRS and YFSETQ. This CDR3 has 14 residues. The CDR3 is CASSLGWPNQPQHF. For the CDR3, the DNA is TGCGCCAGCAGCTTGGGGTGGCCTAATCAGCCCCAGCATTTT.

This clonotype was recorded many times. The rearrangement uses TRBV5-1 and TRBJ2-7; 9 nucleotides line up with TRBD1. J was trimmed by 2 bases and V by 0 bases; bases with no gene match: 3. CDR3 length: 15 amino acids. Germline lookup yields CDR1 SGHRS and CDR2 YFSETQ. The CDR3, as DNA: TGCGCCAGCAGCTTGGGACAGGGGGAACCCTACGAGCAGTACTTC. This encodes CASSLGQGEPYEQYF.

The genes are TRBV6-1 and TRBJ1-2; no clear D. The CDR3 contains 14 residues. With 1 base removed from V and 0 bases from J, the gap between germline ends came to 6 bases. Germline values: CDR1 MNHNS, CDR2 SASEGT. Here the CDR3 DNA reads TGTGCCAGCAGTGAAGGGCCAACTAACTATGGCTACACCTTC. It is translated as CASSEGPTNYGYTF.

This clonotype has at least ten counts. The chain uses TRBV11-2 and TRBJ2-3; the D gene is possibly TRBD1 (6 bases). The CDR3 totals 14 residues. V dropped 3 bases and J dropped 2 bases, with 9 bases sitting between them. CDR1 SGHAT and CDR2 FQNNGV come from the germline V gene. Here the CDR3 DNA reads TGTGCCAGCAGCTTGACAGGAGACACAGATACGCAGTATTTT. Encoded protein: CASSLTGDTDTQYF.

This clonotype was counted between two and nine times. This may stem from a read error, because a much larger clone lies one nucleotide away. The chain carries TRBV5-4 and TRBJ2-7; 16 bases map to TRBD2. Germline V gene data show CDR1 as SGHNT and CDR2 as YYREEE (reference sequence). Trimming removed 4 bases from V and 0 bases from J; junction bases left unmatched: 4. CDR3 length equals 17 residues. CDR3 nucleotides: TGTGCCAGCAGCCGGGGACTAGCGGGAGGGAGCTCCTACGAGCAGTACTTC. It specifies CASSRGLAGGSSYEQYF.

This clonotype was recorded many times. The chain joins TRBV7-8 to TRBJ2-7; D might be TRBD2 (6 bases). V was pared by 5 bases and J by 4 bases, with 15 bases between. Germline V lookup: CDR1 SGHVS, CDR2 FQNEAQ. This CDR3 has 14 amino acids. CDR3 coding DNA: TGTGCCAGCAGCCGGTTCCAGGGACTGTACGAGCAGTACTTC. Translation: CASSRFQGLYEQYF.

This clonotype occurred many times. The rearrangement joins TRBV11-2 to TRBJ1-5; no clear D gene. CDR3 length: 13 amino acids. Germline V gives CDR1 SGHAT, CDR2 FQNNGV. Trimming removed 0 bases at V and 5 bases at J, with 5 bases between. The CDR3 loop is CASSLDWDQPQHF. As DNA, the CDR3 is TGTGCCAGCAGCTTAGATTGGGATCAGCCCCAGCATTTT.

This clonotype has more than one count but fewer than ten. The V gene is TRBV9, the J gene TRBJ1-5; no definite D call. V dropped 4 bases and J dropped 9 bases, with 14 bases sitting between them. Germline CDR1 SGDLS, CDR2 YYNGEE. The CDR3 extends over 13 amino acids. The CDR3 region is CASSLLDVPPQHF. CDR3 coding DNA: TGTGCCAGCAGCCTGTTAGACGTGCCGCCCCAGCATTTT.

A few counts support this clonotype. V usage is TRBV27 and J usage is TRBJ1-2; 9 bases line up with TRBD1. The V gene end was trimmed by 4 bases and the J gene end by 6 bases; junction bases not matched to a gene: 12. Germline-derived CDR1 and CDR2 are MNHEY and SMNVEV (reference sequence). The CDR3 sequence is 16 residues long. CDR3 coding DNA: TGTGCCAGCAGTTCTAGGACAGGGGTCGGTATCGATGGCTACACCTTC. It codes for CASSSRTGVGIDGYTF.

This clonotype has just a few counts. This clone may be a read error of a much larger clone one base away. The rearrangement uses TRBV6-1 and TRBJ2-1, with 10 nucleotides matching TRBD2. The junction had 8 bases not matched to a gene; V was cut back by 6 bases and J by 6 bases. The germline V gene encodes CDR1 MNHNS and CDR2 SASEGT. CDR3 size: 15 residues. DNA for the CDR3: TGTGCCAGCAGGGGACTAGCGCAGGGGGGCAATGAGCAGTTCTTC. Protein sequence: CASRGLAQGGNEQFF.

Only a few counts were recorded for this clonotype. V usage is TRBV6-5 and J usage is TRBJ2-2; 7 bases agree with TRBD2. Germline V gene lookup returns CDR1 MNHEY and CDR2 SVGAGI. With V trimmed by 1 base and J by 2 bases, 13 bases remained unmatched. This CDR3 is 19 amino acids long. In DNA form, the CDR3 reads TGTGCCAGCAGTTACTTCACTCTTGGGGGAGGGTACAACACCGGGGAGCTGTTTTTT. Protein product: CASSYFTLGGGYNTGELFF.

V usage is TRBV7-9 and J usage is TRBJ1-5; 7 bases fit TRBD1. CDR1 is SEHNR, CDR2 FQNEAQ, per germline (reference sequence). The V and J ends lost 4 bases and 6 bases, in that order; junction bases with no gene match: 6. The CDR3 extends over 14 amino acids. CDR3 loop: CASSSTGIPQPQHF. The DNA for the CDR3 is TGTGCCAGCAGCTCGACAGGGATTCCTCAGCCCCAGCATTTT.

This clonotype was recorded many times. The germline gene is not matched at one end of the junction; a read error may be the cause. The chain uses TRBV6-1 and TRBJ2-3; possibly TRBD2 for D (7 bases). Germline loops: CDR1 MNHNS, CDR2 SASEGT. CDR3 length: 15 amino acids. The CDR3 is CASSASGTSTDTQYF. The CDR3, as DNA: TGCGCCAGCAGTGCGAGCGGGACAAGCACAGATACGCAGTATTTT.

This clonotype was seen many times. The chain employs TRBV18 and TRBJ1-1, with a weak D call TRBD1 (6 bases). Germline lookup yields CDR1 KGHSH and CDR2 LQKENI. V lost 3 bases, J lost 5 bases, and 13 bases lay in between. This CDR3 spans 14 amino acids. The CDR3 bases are TGTGCCAGCTCACCCAGGGGCCTGTGGACTGAAGCTTTCTTT. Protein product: CASSPRGLWTEAFF.

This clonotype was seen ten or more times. The CDR3 loop is CASRRTGTSDQETQYF. For the CDR3, the DNA is TGTGCCAGCAGAAGGACCGGGACTAGCGACCAAGAGACCCAGTACTTC. The chain combines TRBV7-9 with TRBJ2-5, with 10 bases identical to TRBD2. The V segment lost 6 bases and the J segment 0 bases; nucleotides outside the gene matches: 7. The CDR3 covers 16 residues. Germline-derived CDR1 and CDR2 are SEHNR and FQNEAQ (reference sequence).

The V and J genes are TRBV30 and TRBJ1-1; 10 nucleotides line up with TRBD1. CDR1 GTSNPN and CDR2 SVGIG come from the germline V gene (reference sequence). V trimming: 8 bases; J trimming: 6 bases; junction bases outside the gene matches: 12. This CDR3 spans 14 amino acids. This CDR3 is CAGQTLTGGSEAFF. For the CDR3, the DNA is TGTGCCGGACAAACTCTGACAGGGGGCTCTGAAGCTTTCTTT.

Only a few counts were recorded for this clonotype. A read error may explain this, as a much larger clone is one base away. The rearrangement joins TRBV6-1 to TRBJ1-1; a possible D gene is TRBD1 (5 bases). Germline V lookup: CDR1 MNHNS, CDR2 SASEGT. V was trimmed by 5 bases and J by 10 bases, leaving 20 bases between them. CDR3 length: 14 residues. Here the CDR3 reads CASSLGRGMSGAFF. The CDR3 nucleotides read TGTGCCAGCAGTCTAGGAAGGGGCATGAGTGGAGCTTTCTTT.

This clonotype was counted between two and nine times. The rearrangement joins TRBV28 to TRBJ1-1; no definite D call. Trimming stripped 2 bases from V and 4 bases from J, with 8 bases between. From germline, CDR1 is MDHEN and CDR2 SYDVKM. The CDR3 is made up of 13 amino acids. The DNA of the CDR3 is TGTGCCAGCAGTTTAAGCGAACCCACTGAAGCTTTCTTT. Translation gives CASSLSEPTEAFF.

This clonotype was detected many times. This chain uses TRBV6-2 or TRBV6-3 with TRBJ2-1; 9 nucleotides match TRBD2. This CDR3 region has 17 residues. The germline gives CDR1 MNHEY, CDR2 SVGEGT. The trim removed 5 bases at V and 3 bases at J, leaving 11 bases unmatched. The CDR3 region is CASSNLAGIGIYNEQFF. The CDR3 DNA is TGTGCCAGCAGTAACCTAGCGGGGATCGGGATCTACAATGAGCAGTTCTTC.

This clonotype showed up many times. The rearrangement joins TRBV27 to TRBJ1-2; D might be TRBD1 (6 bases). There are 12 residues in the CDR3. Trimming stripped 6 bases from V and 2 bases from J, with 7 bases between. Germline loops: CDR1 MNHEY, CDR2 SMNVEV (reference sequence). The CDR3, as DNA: TGTGCCAGCAGGGACAGAAACTATGGCTACACCTTC. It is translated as CASRDRNYGYTF.

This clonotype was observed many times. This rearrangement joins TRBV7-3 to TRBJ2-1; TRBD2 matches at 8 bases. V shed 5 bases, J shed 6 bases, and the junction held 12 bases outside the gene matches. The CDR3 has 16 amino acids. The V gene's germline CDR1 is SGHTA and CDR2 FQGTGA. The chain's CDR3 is CASSPASGSVRNEQFF. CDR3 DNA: TGTGCCAGCAGCCCCGCCAGCGGGAGTGTGCGCAATGAGCAGTTCTTC.

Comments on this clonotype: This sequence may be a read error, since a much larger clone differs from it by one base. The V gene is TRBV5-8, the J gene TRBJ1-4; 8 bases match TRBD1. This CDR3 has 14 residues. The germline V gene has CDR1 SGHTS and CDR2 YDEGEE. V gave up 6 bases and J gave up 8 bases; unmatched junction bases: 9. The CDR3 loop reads CASTVTGGQEKLFF. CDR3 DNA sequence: TGTGCCAGCACCGTCACAGGGGGTCAGGAAAAACTGTTTTTT.

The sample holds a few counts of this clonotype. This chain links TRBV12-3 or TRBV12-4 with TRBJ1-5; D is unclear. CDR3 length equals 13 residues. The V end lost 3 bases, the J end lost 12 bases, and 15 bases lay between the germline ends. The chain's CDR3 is CASSFQELSLQHF. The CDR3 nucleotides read TGTGCCAGCAGTTTTCAAGAGTTGTCGCTCCAGCATTTT.

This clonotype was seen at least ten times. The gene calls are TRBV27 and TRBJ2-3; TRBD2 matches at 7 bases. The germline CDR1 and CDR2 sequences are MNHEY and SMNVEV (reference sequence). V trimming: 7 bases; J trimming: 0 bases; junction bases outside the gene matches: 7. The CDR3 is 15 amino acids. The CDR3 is CASTLSGSSTDTQYF. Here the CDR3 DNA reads TGTGCCAGCACCCTTAGCGGGTCTAGCACAGATACGCAGTATTTT.

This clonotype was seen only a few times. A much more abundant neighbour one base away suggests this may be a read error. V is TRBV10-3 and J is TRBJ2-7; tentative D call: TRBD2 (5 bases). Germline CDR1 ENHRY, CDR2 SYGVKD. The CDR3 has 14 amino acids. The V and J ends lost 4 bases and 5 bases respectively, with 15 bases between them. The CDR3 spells CAISGEGARDEQYF. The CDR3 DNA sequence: TGTGCCATCAGTGGTGAGGGTGCTCGGGACGAGCAGTACTTC.

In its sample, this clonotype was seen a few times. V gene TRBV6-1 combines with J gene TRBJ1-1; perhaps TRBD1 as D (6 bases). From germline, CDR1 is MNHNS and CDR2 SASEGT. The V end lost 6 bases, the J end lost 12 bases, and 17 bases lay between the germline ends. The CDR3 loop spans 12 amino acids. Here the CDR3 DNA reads TGTGCCAGCAGGGCCCCGGGGGGGGCTTCTTTCTTT. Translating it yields CASRAPGGASFF.